The rows below give T cell receptor beta chains drawn from one sample of a study of response to subunit inactivated influenza vaccine. TCRdb used MiXCR to reprocess the RT-PCR reads, holding one entry per CDR3 protein. The sample has roughly 460,000 distinct CDR3 sequences, over 9.5% seen once. The material was PBMCs from blood, obtained around seven weeks after vaccination. These receptors were taken from a man aged 50 to 59 who received an inactivated influenza vaccine. The CDR3 runs from the conserved cysteine through the conserved F or W. A D gene is named only where the DNA matches it firmly. Clone size is shown for a subset of rows, as once, few, many or a class of expanded clone.

>TRBJ2-7|TRBD2|few|13|TRBV20-1
CSAPGLATGEQYF
TGCAGTGCTCCGGGACTAGCGACTGGGGAGCAGTACTTC
>TRBJ2-1|TRBD2|NA|16|TRBV24-1
CATSDTLAGAYNEQFF
TGTGCCACCAGTGACACTCTAGCGGGTGCCTACAATGAGCAGTTCTTC
>TRBJ2-2|NA|NA|20|TRBV7-8
CASSSWGGHSPKLTTGELFF
TGTGCCAGCAGCTCCTGGGGAGGACATTCCCCAAAACTTACCACCGGGGAGCTGTTTTTT
>TRBJ2-3|NA|many|13|TRBV7-2
CASSPGREDTQYF
TGTGCCAGCAGCCCTGGCCGCGAGGATACGCAGTATTTT
>TRBJ2-3|NA|NA|16|TRBV12-5
CASGWGRTTSTDTQYF
TGTGCTAGTGGTTGGGGACGGACCACTAGCACAGATACGCAGTATTTT
>TRBJ2-1|TRBD2|NA|20|TRBV11-2
CASSLLATILTSGMGNEQFF
TGTGCCAGCAGCTTATTGGCTACAATTTTGACTAGCGGGATGGGTAATGAGCAGTTCTTC
>TRBJ1-1|NA|NA|15|TRBV18
CASSPGLSLGTEAFF
TGTGCCAGCTCACCAGGGTTATCCTTGGGCACTGAAGCTTTCTTT
>TRBJ2-7|TRBD1|few|16|TRBV16
CASSQSGQGLSDEQYF
TGTGCCAGCAGCCAATCGGGACAGGGCTTGTCCGACGAGCAGTACTTC
>TRBJ2-7|NA|many|15|TRBV5-1
CASSFSGVSGYEQYF
TGCGCCAGCAGCTTCTCAGGAGTCTCGGGCTACGAGCAGTACTTC
>TRBJ2-7|TRBD2|NA|15|TRBV11-2
CASSPRGVAMDEQYF
TGTGCCAGCAGCCCCCGGGGGGTGGCCATGGACGAGCAGTACTTC
>TRBJ2-3|NA|NA|16|TRBV7-9
CASSFDYGRDTDTQYF
TGTGCCAGCAGCTTCGATTACGGCAGGGACACAGATACGCAGTATTTT
>TRBJ2-5|TRBD2|many|13|TRBV29-1
CSALLAGQETQYF
TGCAGCGCACTACTAGCGGGACAAGAGACCCAGTACTTC